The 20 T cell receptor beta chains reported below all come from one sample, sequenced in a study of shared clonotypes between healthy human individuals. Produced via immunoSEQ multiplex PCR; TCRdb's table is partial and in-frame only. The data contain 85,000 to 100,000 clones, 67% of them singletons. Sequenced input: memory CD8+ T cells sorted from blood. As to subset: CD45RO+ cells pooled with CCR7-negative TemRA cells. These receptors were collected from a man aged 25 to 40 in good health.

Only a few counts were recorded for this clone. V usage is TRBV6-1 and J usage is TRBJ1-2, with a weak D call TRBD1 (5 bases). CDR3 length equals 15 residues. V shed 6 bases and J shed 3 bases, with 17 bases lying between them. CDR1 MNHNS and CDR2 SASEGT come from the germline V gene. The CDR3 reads CASRVPGVVDYGYTF. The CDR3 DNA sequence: TGTGCCAGCAGAGTACCGGGGGTTGTGGACTATGGCTACACCTTC.

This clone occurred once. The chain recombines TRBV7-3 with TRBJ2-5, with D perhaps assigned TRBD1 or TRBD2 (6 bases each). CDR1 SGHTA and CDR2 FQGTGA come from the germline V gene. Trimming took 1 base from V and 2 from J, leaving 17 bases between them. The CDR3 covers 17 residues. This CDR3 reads CASSLNGGRLKQETQYF. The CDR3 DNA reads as TGTGCCAGCAGCTTAAACGGGGGCAGGCTGAAGCAAGAGACCCAGTACTTC.

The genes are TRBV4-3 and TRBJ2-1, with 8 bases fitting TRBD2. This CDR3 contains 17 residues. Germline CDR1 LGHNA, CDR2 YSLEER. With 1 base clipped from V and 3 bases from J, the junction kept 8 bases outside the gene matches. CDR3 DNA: TGCGCCAGCAGCCAAGCGGTTGCGGGGGGACTCTACAATGAGCAGTTCTTC. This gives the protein CASSQAVAGGLYNEQFF.

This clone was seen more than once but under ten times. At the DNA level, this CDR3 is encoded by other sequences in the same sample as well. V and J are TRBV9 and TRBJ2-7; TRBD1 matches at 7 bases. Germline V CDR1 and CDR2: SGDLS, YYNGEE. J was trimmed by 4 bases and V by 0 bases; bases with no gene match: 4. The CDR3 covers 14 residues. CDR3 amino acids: CASSVGTGVYEQYF. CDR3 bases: TGTGCCAGCAGCGTAGGGACAGGCGTTTACGAGCAGTACTTC.

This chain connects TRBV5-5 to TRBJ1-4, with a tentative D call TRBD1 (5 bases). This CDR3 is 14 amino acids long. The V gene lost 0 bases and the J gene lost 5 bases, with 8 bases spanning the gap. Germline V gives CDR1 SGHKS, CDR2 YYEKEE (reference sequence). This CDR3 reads CASSLGGANEKLFF. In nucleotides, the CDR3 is TGTGCCAGCAGCTTGGGAGGGGCGAATGAAAAACTGTTTTTT.

Written as DNA, the CDR3 is TGTGCCAGCAGTGAGAGCGTTAGCGGGATCTACGAGCAGTACTTC. Protein sequence: CASSESVSGIYEQYF. The chain has TRBV6-4 and TRBJ2-7; 8 bases line up with TRBD2. The J segment lost 3 bases and the V segment lost 3 bases, leaving 7 bases of the junction unmatched. The germline CDR1 and CDR2 sequences are MRHNA and SNTAGT. There are 15 residues in the CDR3.

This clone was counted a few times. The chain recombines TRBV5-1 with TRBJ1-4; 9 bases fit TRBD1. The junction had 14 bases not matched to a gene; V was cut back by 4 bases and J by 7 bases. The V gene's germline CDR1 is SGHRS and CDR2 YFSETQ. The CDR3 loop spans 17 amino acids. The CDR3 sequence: CASSHVGQGHLGEKLFF. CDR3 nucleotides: TGCGCCAGCAGCCATGTGGGACAGGGTCATTTAGGTGAAAAACTGTTTTTT. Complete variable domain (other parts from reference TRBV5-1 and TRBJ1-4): KAGVTQTPRYLIKTRGQQVTLSCSPISGHRSVSWYQQTPGQGLQFLFEYFSETQRNKGNFPGRFSGRQFSNSRSEMNVSTLELGDSALYLCASSHVGQGHLGEKLFFGSGTQLSVL.

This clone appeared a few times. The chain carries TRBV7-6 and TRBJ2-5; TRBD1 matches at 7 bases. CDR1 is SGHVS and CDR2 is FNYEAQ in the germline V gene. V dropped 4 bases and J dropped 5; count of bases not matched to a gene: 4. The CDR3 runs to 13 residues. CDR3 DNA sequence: TGTGCCAGCAGCTACAGGGGTGCGGAGACCCAGTACTTC. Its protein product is CASSYRGAETQYF. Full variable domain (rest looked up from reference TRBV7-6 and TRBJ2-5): GAGVSQSPRYKVTKRGQDVALRCDPISGHVSLYWYRQALGQGPEFLTYFNYEAQQDKSGLPNDRFSAERPEGSISTLTIQRTEQRDSAMYRCASSYRGAETQYFGPGTRLLVL.

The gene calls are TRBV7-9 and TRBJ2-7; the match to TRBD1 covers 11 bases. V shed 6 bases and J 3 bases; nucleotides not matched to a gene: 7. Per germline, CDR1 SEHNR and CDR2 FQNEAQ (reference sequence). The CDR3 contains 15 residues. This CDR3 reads CASSSPGQGDYEQYF. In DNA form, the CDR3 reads TGTGCCAGCAGTTCGCCGGGACAGGGGGACTACGAGCAGTACTTC.

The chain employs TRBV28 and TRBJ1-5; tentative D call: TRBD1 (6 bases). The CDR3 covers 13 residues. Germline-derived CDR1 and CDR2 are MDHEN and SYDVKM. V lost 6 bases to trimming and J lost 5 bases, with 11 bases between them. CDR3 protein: CASREGGDQPQHF. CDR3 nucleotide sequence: TGTGCCAGCAGAGAGGGGGGGGATCAGCCCCAGCATTTT.

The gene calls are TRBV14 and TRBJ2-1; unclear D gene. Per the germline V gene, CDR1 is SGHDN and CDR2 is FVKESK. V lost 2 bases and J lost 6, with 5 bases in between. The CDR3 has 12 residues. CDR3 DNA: TGTGCCAGCAGCCAAATTACCAATGAGCAGTTCTTC. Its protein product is CASSQITNEQFF.

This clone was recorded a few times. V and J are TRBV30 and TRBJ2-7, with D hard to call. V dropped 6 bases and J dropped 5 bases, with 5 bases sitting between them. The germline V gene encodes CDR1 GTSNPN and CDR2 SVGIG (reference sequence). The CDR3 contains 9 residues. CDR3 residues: CACPDEQYF. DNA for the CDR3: TGTGCCTGTCCGGACGAGCAGTACTTC.

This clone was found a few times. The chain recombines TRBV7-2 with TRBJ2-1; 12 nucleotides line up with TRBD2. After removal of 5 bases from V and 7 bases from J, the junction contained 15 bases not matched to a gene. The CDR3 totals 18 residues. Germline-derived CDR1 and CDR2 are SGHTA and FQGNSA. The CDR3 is CASSTRTSGTGFGNEQFF. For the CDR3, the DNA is TGTGCCAGCAGCACGAGGACTAGCGGGACCGGGTTCGGGAATGAGCAGTTCTTC.

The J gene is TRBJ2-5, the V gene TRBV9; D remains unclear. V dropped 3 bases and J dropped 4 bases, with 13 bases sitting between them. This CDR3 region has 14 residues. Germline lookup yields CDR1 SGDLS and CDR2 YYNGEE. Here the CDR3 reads CASSGSFGRETQYF. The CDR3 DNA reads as TGTGCCAGCAGCGGGTCATTTGGGCGAGAGACCCAGTACTTC.

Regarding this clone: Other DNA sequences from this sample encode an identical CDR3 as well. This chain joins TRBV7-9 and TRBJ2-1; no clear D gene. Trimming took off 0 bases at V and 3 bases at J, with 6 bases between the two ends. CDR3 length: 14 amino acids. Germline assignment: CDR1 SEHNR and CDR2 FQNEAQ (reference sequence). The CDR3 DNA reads TGTGCCAGCAGCTTAGCGGGAAGCTACAATGAGCAGTTCTTC. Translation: CASSLAGSYNEQFF.

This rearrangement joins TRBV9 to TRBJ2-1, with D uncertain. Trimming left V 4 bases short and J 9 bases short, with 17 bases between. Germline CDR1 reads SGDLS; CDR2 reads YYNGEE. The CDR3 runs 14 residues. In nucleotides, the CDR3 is TGTGCCAGCAGCCTCCGTATCGTGGGCGGTGAGCAGTTCTTC. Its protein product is CASSLRIVGGEQFF. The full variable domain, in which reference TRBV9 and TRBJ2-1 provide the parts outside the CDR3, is DSGVTQTPKHLITATGQRVTLRCSPRSGDLSVYWYQQSLDQGLQFLIQYYNGEERAKGNILERFSAQQFPDLHSELNLSSLELGDSALYFCASSLRIVGGEQFFGPGTRLTVL.

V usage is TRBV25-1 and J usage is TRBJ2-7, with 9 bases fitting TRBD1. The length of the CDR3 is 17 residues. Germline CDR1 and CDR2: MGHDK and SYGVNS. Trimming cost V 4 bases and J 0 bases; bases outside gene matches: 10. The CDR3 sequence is CASSVPSGTGPSYEQYF. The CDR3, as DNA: TGTGCCAGCAGTGTCCCCTCGGGGACAGGGCCCTCCTACGAGCAGTACTTC.

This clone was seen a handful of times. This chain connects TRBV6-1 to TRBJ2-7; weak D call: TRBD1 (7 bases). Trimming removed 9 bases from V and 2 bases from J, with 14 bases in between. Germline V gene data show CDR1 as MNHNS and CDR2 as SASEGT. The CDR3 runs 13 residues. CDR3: CASAEGQTYEQYF. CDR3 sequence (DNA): TGTGCCAGTGCGGAGGGACAGACCTACGAGCAGTACTTC.

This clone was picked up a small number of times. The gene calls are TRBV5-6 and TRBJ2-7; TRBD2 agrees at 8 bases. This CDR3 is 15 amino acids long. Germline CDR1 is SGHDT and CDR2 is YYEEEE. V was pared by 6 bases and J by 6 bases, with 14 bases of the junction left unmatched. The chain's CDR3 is CASTRGGAGMGEQYF. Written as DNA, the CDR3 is TGTGCCAGCACCCGGGGGGGGGCAGGGATGGGCGAGCAGTACTTC. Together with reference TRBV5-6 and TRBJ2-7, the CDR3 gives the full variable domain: DAGVTQSPTHLIKTRGQQVTLRCSPKSGHDTVSWYQQALGQGPQFIFQYYEEEERQRGNFPDRFSGHQFPNYSSELNVNALLLGDSALYLCASTRGGAGMGEQYFGPGTRLTVT.

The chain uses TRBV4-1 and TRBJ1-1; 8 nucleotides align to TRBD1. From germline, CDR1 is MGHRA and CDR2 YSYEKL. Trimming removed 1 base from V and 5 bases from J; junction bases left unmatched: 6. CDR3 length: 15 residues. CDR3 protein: CASSQGQGARTEAFF. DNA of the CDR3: TGCGCCAGCAGCCAAGGCCAGGGGGCGAGGACTGAAGCTTTCTTT.